Presented here are 5 T cell receptor beta chains from one specimen sequenced in a study of blood T cell repertoires in COVID-19. Profiled with immunoSEQ multiplex PCR; TCRdb holds only in-frame clones, not every one. The sample holds under 60,000 clones; more than 90% are singletons and the top ten take almost 4%. Sequencing was performed on peripheral blood. These receptor sequences come from a man aged 45-60 years with acute or convalescent COVID-19.

The chain carries TRBV9 and TRBJ1-5, with a weak D call TRBD1 (5 bases). Germline V gives CDR1 SGDLS, CDR2 YYNGEE. V lost 0 bases and J 0 bases, leaving 7 bases between the germline ends. The CDR3 is 15 residues long. The CDR3 DNA reads as TGTGCCAGCAGCGTAGGCAGGGATAGCAATCAGCCCCAGCATTTT. It codes for CASSVGRDSNQPQHF.

The chain has TRBV11-3 and TRBJ1-4; weak D call: TRBD1 (6 bases). Between the trimmed V and J ends, which lost 5 bases and 12 bases, there was a span of 16 bases. Germline-derived CDR1 and CDR2 are SGHNT and YENEEA. This CDR3 is 13 amino acids long. The CDR3 reads CASSPTTGRELFF. CDR3 DNA: TGTGCCAGCAGCCCAACGACAGGACGGGAACTGTTTTTT.

The genes are TRBV6-5 and TRBJ2-7; 8 bases are a match to TRBD2. This CDR3 is 15 amino acids long. The germline gives CDR1 MNHEY, CDR2 SVGAGI. J lost 2 bases, V lost 6 bases, and 9 bases had no gene match. The chain's CDR3 is CASREGGGGTYEQYF. CDR3 nucleotides: TGTGCCAGCAGGGAGGGAGGCGGGGGGACCTACGAGCAGTACTTC.

The chain is built from TRBV6-4 and TRBJ2-2; 10 nucleotides agree with TRBD2. V dropped 2 bases and J dropped 7; count of bases not matched to a gene: 10. This CDR3 has 17 amino acids. Germline CDR1 MRHNA, CDR2 SNTAGT. The CDR3 loop reads CASSDPSPSGSDGELFF. The CDR3, as DNA: TGTGCCAGCAGTGACCCCTCCCCTAGCGGGAGCGACGGGGAGCTGTTTTTT.

This sequence joins TRBV7-8 and TRBJ2-7, with D maybe TRBD2 (5 bases). CDR3 length: 13 amino acids. Deletions cut 6 bases from V and 2 bases from J, with 11 bases between. Germline CDR1 and CDR2: SGHVS and FQNEAQ. The CDR3 reads CASRSGQTYEQYF. As DNA, the CDR3 is TGTGCCAGCAGGAGCGGTCAGACCTACGAGCAGTACTTC. Full variable domain (rest looked up from reference TRBV7-8 and TRBJ2-7): GAGVSQSPRYKVAKRGQDVALRCDPISGHVSLFWYQQALGQGPEFLTYFQNEAQLDKSGLPSDRFFAERPEGSVSTLKIQRTQQEDSAVYLCASRSGQTYEQYFGPGTRLTVT.